The 18 T cell receptor beta chains reported below all come from one sample, sequenced in a study of vaccination and CD4 T cells after COVID-19. Noted treatment: roughly 11-day PBMC culture with coronavirus spike peptide pools or control peptides (ViraFEST assay). No antigen has been identified for these receptors. The Oncomine TCR Beta short-read assay was applied to DNA of cultured CD4+ T cells. TCRdb fed the PCR reads into MiXCR, producing one record per CDR3 protein. This table has fewer than 13,000 distinct CDR3 sequences, roughly 67% appearing once. The sample comprised CD4+ T cells from blood, cultured in vitro. These receptors all stem from a human donor who had recovered from COVID-19.

The rearrangement joins TRBV19 to TRBJ1-1; tentative D call: TRBD1 (6 bases). Between the trimmed V and J ends, which lost 4 bases and 0 bases, there was a span of 12 bases. The V gene's germline CDR1 is LNHDA and CDR2 SQIVND (reference sequence). The CDR3 runs to 15 residues. As DNA, the CDR3 is TGTGCCAGTAGTACTCCGACAGGCCTGAACACTGAAGCTTTCTTT. Its protein is CASSTPTGLNTEAFF. Using reference TRBV19 and TRBJ1-1 for the parts outside the CDR3, the full variable domain is DGGITQSPKYLFRKEGQNVTLSCEQNLNHDAMYWYRQDPGQGLRLIYYSQIVNDFQKGDIAEGYSVSREKKESFPLTVTSAQKNPTAFYLCASSTPTGLNTEAFFGQGTRLTVV.

The chain uses TRBV9 and TRBJ1-2; D gene uncertain. Germline-derived CDR1 and CDR2 are SGDLS and YYNGEE. The CDR3 is made up of 12 amino acids. The germline V and J ends were trimmed by 3 bases and 8 bases, with 11 bases remaining between them. As DNA, the CDR3 is TGTGCCAGCAGCGGAGGCCCGTGGGGCTACACCTTC. It codes for CASSGGPWGYTF.

This chain uses TRBV19 with TRBJ2-6, with 7 bases that match TRBD2. This CDR3 has 14 amino acids. Per germline, CDR1 LNHDA and CDR2 SQIVND (reference sequence). Unmatched junction bases numbered 7, after V lost 10 bases and J lost 4 bases. The CDR3 DNA follows: TGTGCCATATCGGGGGGAACCGGGGCCAACGTCCTGACTTTC. Residues: CAISGGTGANVLTF.

Only one count was recorded for this clonotype. The chain employs TRBV5-4 and TRBJ2-3; D could derive from TRBD1 or TRBD2 (6 bases each). Germline CDR1 SGHNT, CDR2 YYREEE (reference sequence). V lost 0 bases and J lost 0, with 11 bases in between. This CDR3 region has 16 residues. CDR3 nucleotide sequence: TGTGCCAGCAGCTTGGGAGGGGGGACTAGCACAGATACGCAGTATTTT. Translation: CASSLGGGTSTDTQYF.

V is TRBV27 and J is TRBJ1-1; 7 bases line up with TRBD1. Germline V gene lookup returns CDR1 MNHEY and CDR2 SMNVEV (reference sequence). V gave up 6 bases and J gave up 0 bases; unmatched junction bases: 4. The CDR3 extends over 14 amino acids. CDR3 region: CASRVQGMNTEAFF. DNA of the CDR3: TGTGCCAGCAGGGTACAGGGGATGAACACTGAAGCTTTCTTT.

This clonotype was detected only a few times. This chain links TRBV6-2 or TRBV6-3 with TRBJ2-5, with a weak D call TRBD1 (6 bases). Germline CDR1 MNHEY, CDR2 SVGEGT. This CDR3 is built from 16 residues. Trimming took off 2 bases at V and 4 bases at J, with 17 bases between the two ends. The CDR3 region is CASSYRRGGVGETQYF. The DNA of the CDR3 is TGTGCCAGCAGTTACCGCCGAGGGGGTGTCGGAGAGACCCAGTACTTC.

The CDR3 DNA reads as TGCAGTGCTAGGGCCAGCGGGACAGGGACTCTCTATGGCTACACCTTC. Protein: CSARASGTGTLYGYTF. The gene calls are TRBV20-1 and TRBJ1-2; 9 bases fit TRBD1. Germline V CDR1 and CDR2: DFQATT, SNEGSKA (reference sequence). The CDR3 covers 16 residues. Trimming took 3 bases from V and 4 from J; bases not matched to a gene: 12.

The chain has TRBV20-1 and TRBJ2-3; either TRBD1 or TRBD2 may supply D (5 bases each). The CDR3 covers 13 residues. V was pared by 5 bases and J by 2 bases, with 11 bases between. Germline V lookup: CDR1 DFQATT, CDR2 SNEGSKA (reference sequence). The CDR3 loop is CSAPGTLTDTQYF. DNA of the CDR3: TGCAGTGCTCCCGGGACCCTCACAGATACGCAGTATTTT.

The V call is TRBV15, the J call TRBJ1-1, with 8 bases fitting TRBD1. With 0 bases clipped from V and 0 bases from J, the junction kept 6 bases outside the gene matches. CDR1 and CDR2 (germline): LNHNV, YYDKDF (reference sequence). There are 17 residues in the CDR3. CDR3 sequence reads: CATSRDRGTGLNTEAFF. For the CDR3, the DNA is TGTGCCACCAGCAGAGATCGCGGGACAGGATTGAACACTGAAGCTTTCTTT. The full variable domain, completed using reference TRBV15 and TRBJ1-1, is DAMVIQNPRYQVTQFGKPVTLSCSQTLNHNVMYWYQQKSSQAPKLLFHYYDKDFNNEADTPDNFQSRRPNTSFCFLDIRSPGLGDTAMYLCATSRDRGTGLNTEAFFGQGTRLTVV.

This clonotype came up a few times. The chain joins TRBV6-5 to TRBJ2-7, with D possibly TRBD2 on 6 matching bases. The CDR3 contains 15 residues. V was clipped by 2 bases and J by 9 bases, with 20 bases between them. Germline assignment: CDR1 MNHEY and CDR2 SVGAGI. The CDR3 region is CASSYARGPEGRQYF. The CDR3 bases are TGTGCCAGCAGTTACGCCAGAGGACCGGAGGGTCGGCAGTACTTC.

The chain recombines TRBV19 with TRBJ2-6, with D tentatively TRBD2 (5 bases). The germline CDR1 and CDR2 sequences are LNHDA and SQIVND (reference sequence). The V gene lost 5 bases and the J gene lost 0 bases, with 11 bases spanning the gap. The CDR3 length is 16 residues. The CDR3 region has the DNA TGTGCCAGTAGTTCTCTTCGGGACTCTGGGGCCAACGTCCTGACTTTC. Protein product: CASSSLRDSGANVLTF.

The V gene is TRBV5-1, the J gene TRBJ1-6, with D possibly matching TRBD1 (6 bases). The germline CDR1 and CDR2 sequences are SGHRS and YFSETQ. Trimming took 0 bases from V and 7 from J, leaving 8 bases between them. This CDR3 is 14 amino acids long. DNA for the CDR3: TGCGCCAGCAGCTTGGGACAGGCGAATTCACCCCTCCACTTT. Residues: CASSLGQANSPLHF.

This clonotype was seen a few times. V is TRBV20-1 and J is TRBJ1-5; TRBD1 matches at 10 bases. V shed 5 bases, J shed 6 bases, and the junction held 13 bases outside the gene matches. The germline gives CDR1 DFQATT, CDR2 SNEGSKA (reference sequence). This CDR3 is built from 16 residues. Here the CDR3 reads CSAGNRDRGRSQPQHF. The CDR3 DNA reads as TGCAGTGCTGGGAACCGGGACAGGGGAAGGAGTCAGCCCCAGCATTTT.

The V call is TRBV19, the J call TRBJ1-5; D is unresolved. The CDR3 loop spans 16 amino acids. Germline V lookup: CDR1 LNHDA, CDR2 SQIVND (reference sequence). Trimming cost V 3 bases and J 2 bases, with 14 bases left between them. The CDR3 nucleotides are TGTGCCAGTAGTATCTTTTCCGCCCCCCGCAATCAGCCCCAGCATTTT. Protein product: CASSIFSAPRNQPQHF.

This clonotype showed up just a few times. The J gene is TRBJ1-5, the V gene TRBV6-1; a possible D gene is TRBD1 (5 bases). Germline V gene data show CDR1 as MNHNS and CDR2 as SASEGT. Trimming pared 6 bases from V and 0 bases from J, leaving 12 bases between. CDR3 length: 15 residues. The CDR3 sequence is CASSRDGNSNQPQHF. The CDR3 DNA reads as TGTGCCAGCAGCAGGGACGGGAATAGCAATCAGCCCCAGCATTTT.

The chain links TRBV6-1 to TRBJ1-6; 11 nucleotides align to TRBD1. Germline V CDR1 and CDR2: MNHNS, SASEGT. The ends lost 6 bases at V and 10 bases at J; junction bases unmatched: 8. CDR3 size: 15 residues. The DNA for the CDR3 is TGTGCCAGCAGCCTAGGACAGGGGGCAGAGTCACCCCTCCACTTT. It translates to CASSLGQGAESPLHF.

This chain links TRBV30 with TRBJ1-2, with 7 bases lining up with TRBD1. The CDR3 is 13 residues long. In germline, CDR1 is GTSNPN, CDR2 SVGIG (reference sequence). The V gene end was trimmed by 2 bases and the J gene end by 5 bases; junction bases not matched to a gene: 5. The CDR3 region has the DNA TGTGCCTGGAGTCGGGACAGACCTTATGGCTACACCTTC. Encoded protein: CAWSRDRPYGYTF.

The chain links TRBV27 to TRBJ1-6; D not resolved. V was cut by 6 bases and J by 2 bases, with 14 bases left in between. The CDR3 runs to 16 residues. Germline CDR1 reads MNHEY; CDR2 reads SMNVEV (reference sequence). In nucleotides, the CDR3 is TGTGCCAGCAGGATGGTCGTCGGGGCCTATAATTCACCCCTCCACTTT. Its translation: CASRMVVGAYNSPLHF.